This passage covers 15 T cell receptor beta chains from one sample sequenced in a study of T-cell memory formation after mild COVID-19. TCRdb itself ran the 5' RACE reads through MiXCR, one entry per CDR3 protein. Of about 210,000 distinct CDR3 sequences detected, around 30% appear once; the ten largest clones hold about an eighth. Specimen: PBMCs or a T cell subset sorted from them (not recorded which). These receptors were collected from an adult woman who had mild COVID-19 (a few samples of this study predate the infection). Cell type and time point are not known.

The V and J genes are TRBV5-1 and TRBJ2-1, with TRBD1 identical over 9 bases. J lost 7 bases, V lost 2 bases, and 7 bases had no gene match. Germline values: CDR1 SGHRS, CDR2 YFSETQ. The CDR3 spans 15 residues. The CDR3 region has the DNA TGCGCCAGCAGCTTCGGGACAGGGCAAGAAAATGAGCAGTTCTTC. Protein product: CASSFGTGQENEQFF.

This clonotype was seen only a few times. This sequence joins TRBV9 and TRBJ1-1; TRBD1 matches at 7 bases. The CDR3 totals 15 residues. Germline CDR1 SGDLS, CDR2 YYNGEE. Trimming cost V 3 bases and J 5 bases; bases outside gene matches: 10. DNA of the CDR3: TGTGCCAGCAGCGCTATTACAGGGGTGAGGACTGAAGCTTTCTTT. Translated, it gives CASSAITGVRTEAFF.

This clonotype was seen more than once but under ten times. The chain carries TRBV5-1 and TRBJ2-5, with 10 bases identical to TRBD2. CDR3 length: 16 residues. Trimming took 0 bases from V and 2 from J; bases not matched to a gene: 4. Germline lookup yields CDR1 SGHRS and CDR2 YFSETQ. The CDR3 protein is CASSLDVAGGQETQYF. Here the CDR3 DNA reads TGCGCCAGCAGCTTGGATGTAGCGGGGGGACAAGAGACCCAGTACTTC.

This clonotype was observed at least ten times. One end of the junction is discordant with germline, which a read error may explain. The V call is TRBV7-7, the J call TRBJ2-1, with D perhaps TRBD2 (6 bases). This CDR3 is 17 amino acids long. Per germline, CDR1 SSHAT and CDR2 FNYEAQ (reference sequence). The CDR3 DNA reads as TGTGCTAGCAGCTTAGAGGCCAGCGGGCACTCCTACAATGAGCAGTTCTTC. Translated, it gives CASSLEASGHSYNEQFF.

The chain couples TRBV7-6 to TRBJ2-2, with 8 bases lining up with TRBD1. Per the germline V gene, CDR1 is SGHVS and CDR2 is FNYEAQ. The CDR3 length is 15 residues. Trimming cost V 1 base and J 5 bases; bases outside gene matches: 3. The DNA for the CDR3 is TGTGCCAGCAGCTTAGGACAGGGGATGACCGGGGAGCTGTTTTTT. Protein: CASSLGQGMTGELFF.

The chain has TRBV25-1 and TRBJ2-3; a possible D gene is TRBD2 (5 bases). V dropped 1 base and J dropped 2 bases, with 13 bases sitting between them. Germline lookup yields CDR1 MGHDK and CDR2 SYGVNS. This CDR3 has 16 residues. The CDR3 DNA reads as TGTGCCAGCAGTGAATGGGGAGAAACCCACACAGATACGCAGTATTTT. This codes for CASSEWGETHTDTQYF.

The chain joins TRBV9 to TRBJ2-3; TRBD2 is a possible D gene (6 bases). The length of the CDR3 is 15 residues. V lost 0 bases, J lost 1 base, and 9 bases lay in between. CDR1 SGDLS and CDR2 YYNGEE come from the germline V gene. This CDR3 is CASSVVASGTDTQYF. Written as DNA, the CDR3 is TGTGCCAGCAGCGTAGTGGCTAGCGGCACAGATACGCAGTATTTT. Based on the CDR3 plus reference TRBV9 and TRBJ2-3, the full variable domain is DSGVTQTPKHLITATGQRVTLRCSPRSGDLSVYWYQQSLDQGLQFLIQYYNGEERAKGNILERFSAQQFPDLHSELNLSSLELGDSALYFCASSVVASGTDTQYFGPGTRLTVL.

This clonotype was observed a handful of times. The chain couples TRBV15 to TRBJ2-5; no clear D. Germline CDR1 is LNHNV and CDR2 is YYDKDF (reference sequence). This CDR3 has 13 residues. V shed 1 base and J shed 2 bases, with 5 bases lying between them. As DNA, the CDR3 is TGTGCCACCAGCAGAGGTATACAAGAGACCCAGTACTTC. Amino acid sequence: CATSRGIQETQYF.

This clonotype was seen ten or more times. The chain employs TRBV12-3 or TRBV12-4 and TRBJ2-7; possibly TRBD2 for D (7 bases). V dropped 6 bases and J dropped 0 bases, with 18 bases sitting between them. The CDR3 is made up of 16 amino acids. The CDR3 sequence: CASSPGRRGLSYEQYF. The CDR3 bases are TGTGCCAGCAGCCCTGGCCGGCGGGGGCTCTCCTACGAGCAGTACTTC.

The J gene is TRBJ1-6, the V gene TRBV20-1; a weak D match, TRBD1 (6 bases). V shed 6 bases and J shed 7 bases, with 13 bases lying between them. Germline V gene data show CDR1 as DFQATT and CDR2 as SNEGSKA (reference sequence). The length of the CDR3 is 13 residues. For the CDR3, the DNA is TGCAGTGCCCGGACAGTAACGAATTCACCCCTCCACTTT. Residues: CSARTVTNSPLHF.

This clonotype was seen only a few times. This chain joins TRBV6-2 or TRBV6-3 and TRBJ1-1; D gene ambiguous. Germline loops: CDR1 MNHEY, CDR2 SVGEGT. The CDR3 totals 13 residues. V dropped 4 bases and J dropped 1 base, with 7 bases sitting between them. The CDR3 protein is CASSSHPNTEAFF. CDR3 nucleotides: TGTGCCAGCAGTTCGCACCCGAACACTGAAGCTTTCTTT.

J is TRBJ2-1 and V is TRBV12-3 or TRBV12-4, with 10 bases identical to TRBD2. The CDR3 totals 15 residues. The J segment lost 10 bases and the V segment lost 4 bases, leaving 10 bases of the junction unmatched. The CDR3 nucleotides are TGTGCCAGCAGTTCGAGAAGCGGGAGGGGTTGGGAGCAGTTCTTC. The encoded protein is CASSSRSGRGWEQFF.

The sample holds many counts of this clonotype. V gene TRBV7-2 combines with J gene TRBJ2-7, with 8 bases lining up with TRBD1. The V and J ends lost 1 base and 3 bases, in that order; junction bases with no gene match: 5. The CDR3 consists of 15 residues. Germline assignment: CDR1 SGHTA and CDR2 FQGNSA. For the CDR3, the DNA is TGTGCCAGCAGCTTAGTACACACAGGGGGCTACGAGCAGTACTTC. It encodes CASSLVHTGGYEQYF.

The CDR3: CASSPTLNTGELFF. CDR3 in DNA: TGTGCCAGCAGCCCGACGCTAAACACCGGGGAGCTGTTTTTT. The chain carries TRBV7-3 and TRBJ2-2, with unresolved D. V lost 5 bases and J lost 2, with 9 bases in between. CDR1 and CDR2 (germline): SGHTA, FQGTGA. The CDR3 totals 14 residues. The variable domain in full, completed from reference TRBV7-3 and TRBJ2-2, reads GAGVSQTPSNKVTEKGKYVELRCDPISGHTALYWYRQSLGQGPEFLIYFQGTGAADDSGLPNDRFFAVRPEGSVSTLKIQRTERGDSAVYLCASSPTLNTGELFFGEGSRLTVL.

This chain uses TRBV2 with TRBJ2-3, with 7 bases identical to TRBD2. The length of the CDR3 is 13 residues. The ends lost 8 bases at V and 3 bases at J; junction bases unmatched: 5. Germline loops: CDR1 SNHLY, CDR2 FYNNEI. The CDR3 DNA reads as TGTGCCAGCGGGGGGGGAACAACAGATACGCAGTATTTT. It translates to CASGGGTTDTQYF.